These 14 T cell receptor beta chains originate from one sample sequenced in a study of T cell repertoires in cytomegalovirus infection (dated by TCRdb to the late 2010s). Instrument used: Illumina HiSeq 1500. TCRdb redid the processing of the public reads, applying fastp at Q25 and MiXCR, and retained in-frame beta chains. Identical CDR3 protein sequences are pooled into one entry, listed with their most common genes and DNA. For this sample there are some 300,000 distinct CDR3 sequences; 9.6% appear just once. The biggest ten clones account for more than 2.5% of the sample. Source material: PBMCs. The source is a human donor in good health (CMV status not recorded). Some clones in this sample may be carry-over from other donors' samples.

Concerning this clonotype: This may come from a read error, since a much larger clone is one base off. The rearrangement uses TRBV29-1 and TRBJ2-1; D uncertain. The germline V gene has CDR1 SQVTM and CDR2 ANQGSEA. This CDR3 has 14 residues. V shed 1 base and J shed 11 bases, with 18 bases lying between them. CDR3 DNA sequence: TGCAGCGTTGAAGCCCTCCGTGGGCGGAATAAGCAGTTCTTC. Its protein product is CSVEALRGRNKQFF.

Many counts were recorded for this clonotype. V usage is TRBV7-2 and J usage is TRBJ1-1; tentative D call: TRBD1 (5 bases). The CDR3 sequence is 11 residues long. V lost 3 bases to trimming and J lost 11 bases, with 10 bases between them. The germline gives CDR1 SGHTA, CDR2 FQGNSA. CDR3 sequence: CASSFGGVAFF. In nucleotides, the CDR3 is TGTGCCAGCAGCTTTGGGGGGGTTGCTTTCTTT.

This clonotype was detected many times. The chain joins TRBV29-1 to TRBJ2-2; 8 nucleotides line up with TRBD2. CDR1 and CDR2 (germline): SQVTM, ANQGSEA. The V segment lost 7 bases and the J segment 5 bases; nucleotides outside the gene matches: 12. The CDR3 sequence is 15 residues long. CDR3 protein: CSAGGKASPTGELFF. CDR3 coding DNA: TGCAGCGCGGGGGGGAAGGCTAGCCCAACCGGGGAGCTGTTTTTT.

CDR3 protein: CSVGTGDNQPQHF. The CDR3 nucleotides are TGCAGCGTCGGGACAGGGGATAATCAGCCCCAGCATTTT. V and J are TRBV29-1 and TRBJ1-5; TRBD1 aligns across 10 bases. This CDR3 region has 13 residues. Germline V gene sequence: CDR1 SQVTM, CDR2 ANQGSEA. The J segment lost 4 bases and the V segment lost 6 bases, leaving 3 bases of the junction unmatched.

This clonotype was counted a few times. V and J are TRBV7-9 and TRBJ2-7, with D uncertain. CDR1 is SEHNR and CDR2 is FQNEAQ in the germline V gene (reference sequence). The V end was cut by 5 bases, the J end by 3 bases, with 8 bases between. CDR3 length: 12 residues. CDR3 DNA sequence: TGTGCCAGCAGCCTCGACATCTACGAGCAGTACGTC. Amino acids: CASSLDIYEQYV.

In this sample, this clonotype turned up many times. This chain links TRBV20-1 with TRBJ2-7; D is unclear. The CDR3 has 14 amino acids. The V gene's germline CDR1 is DFQATT and CDR2 SNEGSKA (reference sequence). Trimming left V 6 bases short and J 3 bases short, with 18 bases between. The CDR3 is CSAVPDDKYYEQYV. The CDR3 nucleotides read TGCAGTGCGGTTCCGGACGATAAGTACTACGAGCAGTACGTC.

This clonotype was seen at least ten times. The V and J genes are TRBV7-2 and TRBJ2-3; TRBD1 matches 8 bases. The CDR3 is 17 residues long. Per germline, CDR1 SGHTA and CDR2 FQGNSA. V shed 5 bases, J shed 1 base, and the junction held 11 bases outside the gene matches. The CDR3 coding sequence is TGTGCCAGCAGCGAGTCGACAGGGGTCCTTCGCACAGATACGCAGTATTTT. Protein sequence: CASSESTGVLRTDTQYF.

This sequence joins TRBV28 and TRBJ2-7, with 10 bases aligning to TRBD2. This CDR3 is 15 amino acids long. J was trimmed by 5 bases and V by 5 bases; bases with no gene match: 9. Per germline, CDR1 MDHEN and CDR2 SYDVKM. The CDR3 sequence is CASSPPGLARNEQYV. CDR3 DNA: TGTGCCAGCAGTCCCCCGGGACTAGCGAGAAACGAGCAGTACGTC.

The chain uses TRBV6-6 and TRBJ2-5, with 8 bases matching TRBD2. The CDR3 has 14 amino acids. Germline values: CDR1 MNHNY, CDR2 SVGAGI (reference sequence). V gave up 2 bases and J gave up 7 bases; unmatched junction bases: 6. The CDR3 sequence: CASSYNGGAVTQYF. DNA of the CDR3: TGTGCCAGCAGTTACAACGGGGGGGCGGTGACCCAGTACTTC.

Many counts were recorded for this clonotype. Here the CDR3 DNA reads TGTGCCAGCAGTTTATTCGGACAGGTGAAAGGCTATGGCTACACCTTC. It encodes CASSLFGQVKGYGYTF. The chain couples TRBV7-2 to TRBJ1-2; 7 nucleotides match TRBD1. V gave up 6 bases and J gave up 4 bases; unmatched junction bases: 14. This CDR3 region has 16 residues. Germline CDR1 SGHTA, CDR2 FQGNSA.

This clonotype was counted ten times or more. This chain uses TRBV5-4 with TRBJ2-3; D is possibly TRBD1 (6 bases). The CDR3 spans 15 residues. V was pared by 3 bases and J by 4 bases, with 15 bases between. CDR1 SGHNT and CDR2 YYREEE come from the germline V gene (reference sequence). CDR3 amino acids: CASSWDTVGADTQYF. The CDR3, as DNA: TGTGCCAGCAGCTGGGACACCGTTGGCGCAGATACGCAGTATTTT.

This clonotype showed up many times. CDR3 amino acids: CASKNPAAAAPQHF. The DNA of the CDR3 is TGTGCCAGCAAGAACCCCGCGGCTGCGGCGCCCCAGCATTTT. The rearrangement joins TRBV28 to TRBJ1-5; D is undetermined. Looked up from germline, CDR1 is MDHEN and CDR2 is SYDVKM. There are 14 residues in the CDR3. V was pared by 7 bases and J by 9 bases, with 19 bases between.

The sample holds many counts of this clonotype. The chain carries TRBV7-9 and TRBJ1-1; D is undetermined. This CDR3 contains 15 residues. Germline V lookup: CDR1 SEHNR, CDR2 FQNEAQ (reference sequence). The ends were cut back, 4 bases at V and 0 bases at J, with 12 bases in the middle. In DNA, the CDR3 is TGTGCCAGCAGCTCAGAGGTATTCATGAACACTGAAGCTTTCTTT. The encoded protein is CASSSEVFMNTEAFF.

This clonotype was found many times. This chain links TRBV7-3 with TRBJ1-2; 7 bases line up with TRBD1. Trimming cost V 5 bases and J 6 bases; bases outside gene matches: 6. The germline CDR1 and CDR2 sequences are SGHTA and FQGTGA. This CDR3 is built from 13 residues. The CDR3 DNA is TGTGCCAGCAGCCACCTCAGGGGGAATGGCTACACCTTC. Its translation is CASSHLRGNGYTF.